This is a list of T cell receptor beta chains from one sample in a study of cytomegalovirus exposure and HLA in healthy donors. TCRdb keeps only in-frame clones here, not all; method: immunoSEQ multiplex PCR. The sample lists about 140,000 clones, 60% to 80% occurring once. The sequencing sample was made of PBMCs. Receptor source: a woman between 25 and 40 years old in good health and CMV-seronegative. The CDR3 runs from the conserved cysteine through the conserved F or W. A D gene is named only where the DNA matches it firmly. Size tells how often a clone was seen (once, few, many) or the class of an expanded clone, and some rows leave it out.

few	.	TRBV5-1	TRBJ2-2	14	TGCGCCAGCAGCCCCTTATCGAACACCGGGGAGCTGTTTTTT	CASSPLSNTGELFF
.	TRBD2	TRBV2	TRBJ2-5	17	TGTGCCAGCAGTGAAGCTTCGGGAGGGGGGGCGCGTATGGCCCAGTACTTC	CASSEASGGGARMAQYF
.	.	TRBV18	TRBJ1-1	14	TGTGCCAGCTCACCAGCGAATGGGGGGACTGAAGCTTTCTTT	CASSPANGGTEAFF
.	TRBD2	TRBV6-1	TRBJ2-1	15	TGTGCCAGCAGCCCACAGCGGGACTCCTACAATGAGCAGTTCTTC	CASSPQRDSYNEQFF
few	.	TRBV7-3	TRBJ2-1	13	TGTGCCAGCAGCTTAGCGGGGGCTGGGGAGCAGTTCTTC	CASSLAGAGEQFF
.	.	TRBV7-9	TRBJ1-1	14	TGTGCCAGCAGCGTAGACTGGGAGGACACTGAAGCTTTCTTT	CASSVDWEDTEAFF
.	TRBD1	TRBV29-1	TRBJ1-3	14	TGCAGCGCCCGACAGGGCGGTTATGGAAACACCATATATTTT	CSARQGGYGNTIYF
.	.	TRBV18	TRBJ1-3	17	TGTGCCAGCTCACCACAGGCCAGGCCGCTCTTAGGAAACACCATATATTTT	CASSPQARPLLGNTIYF
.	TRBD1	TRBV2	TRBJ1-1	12	TGTGCCAGCAGTTTAACAGGGGGGGTAGCTTTCTTT	CASSLTGGVAFF
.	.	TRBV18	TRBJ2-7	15	TGTGCCAGCTCACCCGCAGCGGCCTCAAACTACGAGCAGTACTTC	CASSPAAASNYEQYF
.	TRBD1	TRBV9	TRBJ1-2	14	TGTGCCAGCAGCGCCTCGACAGGGAACTATGGCTACACCTTC	CASSASTGNYGYTF
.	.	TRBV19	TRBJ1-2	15	TGTGCCAGTAGTCCCAGGACAGTTAACATCTATGGCTACACCTTC	CASSPRTVNIYGYTF
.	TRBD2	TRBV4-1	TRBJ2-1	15	TGCGCCAGCAGTCTTCTAGCGGGAGACTACAATGAGCAGTTCTTC	CASSLLAGDYNEQFF
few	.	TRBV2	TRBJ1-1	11	TGTGCCAGCGGAGGGGAGACTGAAGCTTTCTTT	CASGGETEAFF
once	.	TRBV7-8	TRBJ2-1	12	TGTGCCAGCAGCGGAACCCGGGGTGAGCAGTTCTTC	CASSGTRGEQFF
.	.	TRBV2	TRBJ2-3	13	TGTGCCAGCAGAGTGGGAGAGACTGATACGCAGTATTTT	CASRVGETDTQYF
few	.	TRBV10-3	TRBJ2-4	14	TGTGCCATCAGTGAATCAGGGACCAAAAACATTCAGTACTTC	CAISESGTKNIQYF
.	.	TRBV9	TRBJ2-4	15	TGTGCCAGCAGCCCTACCCCCCTCTCCAAAAACATTCAGTACTTC	CASSPTPLSKNIQYF
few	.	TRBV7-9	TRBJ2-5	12	TGTGCCAGCAGCTTGGGGGCGGAGACCCAGTACTTC	CASSLGAETQYF
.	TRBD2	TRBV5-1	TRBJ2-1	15	TGCGCCAGCAGCTTTAGTCTAGCGGGAGACAATGAGCAGTTCTTC	CASSFSLAGDNEQFF
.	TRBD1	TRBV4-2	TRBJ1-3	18	TGTGCCAGCAGCCAAGAGGGCGGGAAGGGGGCGGTAGGAAACACCATATATTTT	CASSQEGGKGAVGNTIYF
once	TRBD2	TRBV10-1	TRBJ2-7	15	TGCGCCAGCAGCCCAAGCTTTAGCGGGGCCTACGAGCAGTACTTC	CASSPSFSGAYEQYF
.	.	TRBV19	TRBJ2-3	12	TGTGCCAGTAGTCCTAGCACAGATACGCAGTATTTT	CASSPSTDTQYF
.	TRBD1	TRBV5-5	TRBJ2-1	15	TGTGCCAGCAGCTTGGCAGGGGGCGATTACAATGAGCAGTTCTTC	CASSLAGGDYNEQFF
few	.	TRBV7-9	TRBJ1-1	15	TGTGCCAGCAGCAGCCCGGAGCATGGCTGGACTGAAGCTTTCTTT	CASSSPEHGWTEAFF
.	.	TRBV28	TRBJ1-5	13	TGTGCCAGCAGTTTAGGACTGTCACAGCCCCAGCATTTT	CASSLGLSQPQHF
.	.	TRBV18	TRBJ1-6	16	TGTGCCAGCTCCCGTATGAGCAGGGCGAATAATTCACCCCTCCACTTT	CASSRMSRANNSPLHF
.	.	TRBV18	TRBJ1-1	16	TGTGCCAGCTCAGAATACCGCGGGAGAGCGAACACTGAAGCTTTCTTT	CASSEYRGRANTEAFF
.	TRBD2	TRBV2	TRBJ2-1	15	TGTGCCAGCAGCCAGACTAGCGGGGGATACAATGAGCAGTTCTTC	CASSQTSGGYNEQFF
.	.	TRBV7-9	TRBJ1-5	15	TGTGCCAGCAGCGTCGAAGGGAGCAACAATCAGCCCCAGCATTTT	CASSVEGSNNQPQHF
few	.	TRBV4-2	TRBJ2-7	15	TGTGCCAGCAGCCAAGATCTTAGTGGTTACTACGAGCAGTACTTC	CASSQDLSGYYEQYF
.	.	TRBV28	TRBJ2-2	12	TGTGCCAGCAGCCGGCGGGACGGGGAGCTGTTTTTT	CASSRRDGELFF
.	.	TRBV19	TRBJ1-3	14	TGTGCCAGTAGTATTGGAGCGTCTGGAAACACCATATATTTT	CASSIGASGNTIYF
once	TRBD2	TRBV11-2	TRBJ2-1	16	TGTGCCAGCAGCTGGACTAGCGGAAGTCTCTACAATGAGCAGTTCTTC	CASSWTSGSLYNEQFF
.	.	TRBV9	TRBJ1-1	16	TGTGCCAGCAGCGCGAGGGAGGGGCAGATGAACACTGAAGCTTTCTTT	CASSAREGQMNTEAFF
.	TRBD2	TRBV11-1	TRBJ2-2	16	TGTGCCAGCAGCTGGGCTAGCGGGGCTGGCACCGGGGAGCTGTTTTTT	CASSWASGAGTGELFF